Given below is one TCR beta chain in context. The antigen is not known. Amplified TCR beta CDR3 regions derived from RNA transcripts. HTBI primers were used for first-round RT-PCR of the TCR CDR3. Via MiXCR, TCRdb re-called the multiplex PCR reads, giving one row per CDR3 protein. Among about 380,000 distinct CDR3 sequences listed, around 15% were seen once. This CDR3 is built from 15 residues. Losses at the gene ends were 6 bases for V and 4 bases for J; bases not matched to a gene: 10. Germline V gene sequence: CDR1 SEHNR, CDR2 FQNEAQ (reference sequence). This entry comes from a study of T cells in Graves' hyperthyroidism and ophthalmopathy. At the level of the study: The initial diagnosis was the point when peripheral blood was collected, ahead of any treatment. Study outcomes and limitations: Classification by a 13 V-J model distinguished ophthalmopathy from stable hyperthyroidism. Blood held most thyroid clonotypes expanded above 0.001 frequency.

The chain links TRBV7-9 to TRBJ1-1; 8 nucleotides line up with TRBD1. The TCR originated in a woman aged 30 to 39 with Graves' ophthalmopathy. Sequenced sample: blood. The CDR3 protein is CASSYHGQGGTEAFF. The DNA for the CDR3 is TGTGCCAGCAGTTATCACGGACAGGGCGGCACTGAAGCTTTCTTT. The full variable domain, completed using reference TRBV7-9 and TRBJ1-1, is DTGVSQNPRHKITKRGQNVTFRCDPISEHNRLYWYRQTLGQGPEFLTYFQNEAQLEKSRLLSDRFSAERPKGSFSTLEIQRTEQGDSAMYLCASSYHGQGGTEAFFGQGTRLTVV.